The clone carrying this T cell receptor (beta chain) has a handful of counts. Its specificity is unknown. Trimming left V 2 bases short and J 1 base short, with 20 bases between. The CDR3 loop spans 18 amino acids. Germline values: CDR1 MNHEY, CDR2 SMNVEV (reference sequence). TCRdb reprocessed the reads with MiXCR, giving one entry per CDR3 protein. Among some 680,000 distinct CDR3 sequences listed, approximately 40% were seen once. This entry belongs to a study of T cell repertoires in cytomegalovirus infection. Study details: CMV infection and matching HLA type were both indicated by public TCR beta signatures. Findings and caveats of the study: HLA-C-restricted CMV-specific TCR beta clonotypes prevailed in the ex vivo response. The cumulative frequency of public TCR beta families identified carriers of CMV plus the relevant HLA.

The chain has TRBV27 and TRBJ1-1, with a tentative D call TRBD1 (5 bases). This TCR came from a human donor in good health (CMV status not recorded). Some clones in this sample may be carry-over from other donors' samples. Specimen: PBMCs. CDR3 sequence (DNA): TGTGCCAGCAGTTTACAGTTCCAGGGTTTCATCCCGAACACTGAAGCTTTCTTT. It encodes CASSLQFQGFIPNTEAFF.